This record concerns one T cell receptor (beta chain) sequence. Its cognate antigen is unknown. These data are taken from a study of cytomegalovirus exposure and HLA in healthy donors. Findings of the study overall: In vitro checks showed that three CMV-associated chains really do target CMV antigens.

The CDR3 runs 15 residues. Per the germline V gene, CDR1 is SGHRS and CDR2 is YFSETQ. The ends lost 2 bases at V and 7 bases at J; junction bases unmatched: 6. Measured with immunoSEQ multiplex PCR; TCRdb has only the in-frame clones, and not every one. The data show 200,000 or so clones, 84% seen once. The receptor was derived from a man in his late teens or twenties in good health and CMV-seropositive. The chain uses TRBV5-1 and TRBJ2-4; 10 bases match TRBD1. The sequenced sample consisted of PBMCs. Written as DNA, the CDR3 is TGCGCCAGCAGCTTTAAACCGGGACAGGGGAACATTCAGTACTTC. Its protein is CASSFKPGQGNIQYF.